The following is a T cell receptor (beta chain) sequence with its context. Its target is unknown. The sample is drawn from a study of CD8+ T cells in alopecia areata. Study-wide results and caveats: During tofacitinib treatment, many expanded lesional clones remained in scalp and blood. Expanded CD8+ clones among the top 100, as well as scalp clonality, were significantly decreased by tofacitinib.

Treatment here: oral pan-JAK inhibitor, 5-10 mg twice daily. PBMCs provided sorted CD4+ and CD8+ T cells. V lost 0 bases and J 0 bases, leaving 12 bases between the germline ends. The CDR3 sequence is 16 residues long. CDR1 and CDR2 from the germline V gene are SGHRS and YFSETQ. Reverse transcription of extracted RNA yielded cDNA, which provided the sequencing template. Method: immunoSEQ multiplex PCR; TCRdb's copy keeps in-frame clones and lacks some. The table shows about 200,000 clones, with 35% to 40% occurring only once. The sequencing here drew on CD4+ T cells sorted from blood, taken at week 34, from a patient treated with tofacitinib. The chain has TRBV5-1 and TRBJ1-1, with D hard to call. This sequence was found in a human donor with alopecia areata. CDR3 DNA: TGCGCCAGCAGCTTGGGTCAGATACTATTGAACACTGAAGCTTTCTTT. Its protein is CASSLGQILLNTEAFF.